These 21 T cell receptor beta chains were sequenced from one sample in a study of blood T cell repertoires in COVID-19. Sequencing was performed with immunoSEQ multiplex PCR; in TCRdb, only in-frame clones are kept and a portion is missing. This table holds around 18,000 clones, 89% found once. The sequenced sample consisted of peripheral blood. Receptor source: a man aged 55 to 69 with active COVID-19.

CDR3 sequence: CASSKGTGGKQFF. CDR3 nucleotides: TGTGCCAGCAGCAAAGGAACGGGTGGTAAGCAGTTCTTC. The chain combines TRBV21-1 with TRBJ2-1; TRBD2, as called in the table, went unchecked against the DNA. TRBV21-1 counts as a pseudogene. The CDR3 length is 13 residues.

The chain links TRBV11-2 to TRBJ1-2; D is unclear. CDR1 is SGHAT and CDR2 is FQNNGV in the germline V gene. CDR3 length: 13 amino acids. V lost 0 bases to trimming and J lost 4 bases, with 6 bases between them. The CDR3, as DNA: TGTGCCAGCAGCTTAGACCGGTCCTATGGCTACACCTTC. It yields the protein CASSLDRSYGYTF.

This clone appeared a few times. The genes are TRBV5-6 and TRBJ1-5; D not resolved. The germline CDR1 and CDR2 sequences are SGHDT and YYEEEE. The V end lost 0 bases, the J end lost 0 bases, and 16 bases lay between the germline ends. The CDR3 is 18 amino acids. This chain's CDR3 is CASSLAAEYSYSNQPQHF. CDR3 coding DNA: TGTGCCAGCAGCTTGGCCGCTGAGTACTCGTATAGCAATCAGCCCCAGCATTTT.

The chain combines TRBV9 with TRBJ2-1; 12 bases align to TRBD2. In germline, CDR1 is SGDLS, CDR2 YYNGEE. The length of the CDR3 is 14 residues. V lost 4 bases and J lost 10; bases outside the gene matches: 6. In DNA, the CDR3 is TGTGCCAGCAGCCCTCGACTAGCGGGGGCCGAGCAGTTCTTC. This translates into CASSPRLAGAEQFF.

The chain employs TRBV12-5 and TRBJ1-1; possible D gene TRBD1, 6 bases. Looked up from germline, CDR1 is LGHNT and CDR2 is FRNRAP. This CDR3 has 14 residues. V was cut by 2 bases and J by 4 bases, with 11 bases left in between. CDR3 loop: CASGLTGTSTEAFF. The CDR3 coding sequence is TGTGCTAGTGGTTTGACAGGGACGAGCACTGAAGCTTTCTTT.

The J gene is TRBJ1-1, the V gene TRBV6-5; D unclear. The ends were cut back, 2 bases at V and 6 bases at J, with 10 bases in the middle. CDR3 length: 13 residues. CDR1 is MNHEY, CDR2 SVGAGI, per germline. The CDR3 reads CASSYATAAEAFF. The CDR3 coding sequence is TGTGCCAGCAGTTACGCTACAGCGGCTGAAGCTTTCTTT.

The chain links TRBV30 to TRBJ2-1; 9 nucleotides align to TRBD2. V trimming: 0 bases; J trimming: 4 bases; junction bases outside the gene matches: 7. CDR1 is GTSNPN and CDR2 is SVGIG in the germline V gene (reference sequence). The CDR3 runs 16 residues. In DNA, the CDR3 is TGTGCCTGGAGTGTACCGGGGACTAGCAGATACAATGAGCAGTTCTTC. It yields the protein CAWSVPGTSRYNEQFF.

The V call is TRBV5-4, the J call TRBJ2-7, with TRBD2 matching over 12 bases. This CDR3 has 16 amino acids. With V trimmed by 4 bases and J by 7 bases, 12 bases remained unmatched. The V gene's germline CDR1 is SGHNT and CDR2 YYREEE (reference sequence). For the CDR3, the DNA is TGTGCCAGCAGCCCCCGGCTAGCGGGAGGGCCGGGAGAGCAGTACTTC. Translated: CASSPRLAGGPGEQYF.

J is TRBJ1-2 and V is TRBV5-1, with TRBD1 as a possible D gene (5 bases). The CDR3 contains 13 residues. The germline V and J ends were trimmed by 6 bases and 8 bases, with 17 bases remaining between them. Germline CDR1 SGHRS, CDR2 YFSETQ. CDR3 sequence reads: CASTQEGVDGYTF. The CDR3 DNA is TGCGCCAGCACCCAGGAAGGGGTAGACGGCTACACCTTC.

The chain has TRBV24-1 and TRBJ2-2; D call uncertain. This CDR3 is 14 amino acids long. Trimming left V 4 bases short and J 4 bases short, with 9 bases between. Germline lookup yields CDR1 KGHDR and CDR2 SFDVKD. The chain's CDR3 is CATSDPLRTGELFF. CDR3 coding DNA: TGTGCCACCAGTGACCCCCTTCGCACCGGGGAGCTGTTTTTT.

This chain uses TRBV6-1 with TRBJ1-5; D gene uncertain. CDR3 size: 13 residues. Germline lookup yields CDR1 MNHNS and CDR2 SASEGT. With 0 bases removed from V and 7 bases from J, the gap between germline ends came to 7 bases. This CDR3 reads CASSEAPRQPQHF. As DNA, the CDR3 is TGTGCCAGCAGTGAAGCACCCAGGCAGCCCCAGCATTTT.

V is TRBV7-9 and J is TRBJ2-7; D possibly corresponds to TRBD1 (6 bases). Germline V gives CDR1 SEHNR, CDR2 FQNEAQ (reference sequence). V was shortened by 3 bases and J by 6 bases, with 18 bases between the two germline ends. The CDR3 is made up of 15 amino acids. For the CDR3, the DNA is TGTGCCAGCAGCTTCTCTCTGGACAGCCCTCCCGAGCAGTACTTC. Translated, it gives CASSFSLDSPPEQYF.

This clone appeared a single time. The V call is TRBV28, the J call TRBJ1-4; D not resolved. V dropped 0 bases and J dropped 8 bases, with 19 bases sitting between them. From germline, CDR1 is MDHEN and CDR2 SYDVKM. The CDR3 loop spans 17 amino acids. The DNA for the CDR3 is TGTGCCAGCAGTTTATGGGGAGAGGGTTATATTAGGGAAAAACTGTTTTTT. Protein: CASSLWGEGYIREKLFF.

The chain joins TRBV5-1 to TRBJ1-3, with a tentative D call TRBD1 (6 bases). Germline loops: CDR1 SGHRS, CDR2 YFSETQ. The CDR3 is 20 residues long. V lost 1 base to trimming and J lost 0 bases, with 23 bases between them. CDR3 residues: CASSLSVLMATGSSGNTIYF. The CDR3 nucleotides read TGCGCCAGCAGCTTGTCCGTACTAATGGCTACAGGGAGCTCTGGAAACACCATATATTTT.

The rearrangement links TRBV7-8 to TRBJ2-7, with TRBD1 as a possible D gene (5 bases). Germline V gives CDR1 SGHVS, CDR2 FQNEAQ. Trimming stripped 2 bases from V and 5 bases from J, with 10 bases between. The CDR3 loop spans 13 amino acids. CDR3 residues: CASSLPGSDEQYF. The DNA for the CDR3 is TGTGCCAGCAGCTTACCAGGGTCCGACGAGCAGTACTTC. The whole variable domain, filled in from reference TRBV7-8 and TRBJ2-7, reads GAGVSQSPRYKVAKRGQDVALRCDPISGHVSLFWYQQALGQGPEFLTYFQNEAQLDKSGLPSDRFFAERPEGSVSTLKIQRTQQEDSAVYLCASSLPGSDEQYFGPGTRLTVT.

The V gene is TRBV28, the J gene TRBJ1-5; D gene ambiguous. Germline CDR1 is MDHEN and CDR2 is SYDVKM. V was clipped by 6 bases and J by 9 bases, with 15 bases between them. The CDR3 runs 13 residues. DNA for the CDR3: TGTGCCAGCAGCGCACTTCGGTCGGGGCCCCAGCATTTT. Amino acids: CASSALRSGPQHF.

The rearrangement joins TRBV5-1 to TRBJ2-3, with 12 bases lining up with TRBD2. This CDR3 is built from 18 residues. Germline values: CDR1 SGHRS, CDR2 YFSETQ. V trimming: 0 bases; J trimming: 0 bases; junction bases outside the gene matches: 5. The CDR3, as DNA: TGCGCCAGCAGCTTGGGACTAGCGGGAGTTACTAGCACAGATACGCAGTATTTT. Its protein is CASSLGLAGVTSTDTQYF.

The chain has TRBV19 and TRBJ2-2; TRBD2 agrees at 10 bases. Germline lookup yields CDR1 LNHDA and CDR2 SQIVND (reference sequence). V lost 3 bases to trimming and J lost 0 bases; unmatched junction nucleotides: 4. The length of the CDR3 is 17 residues. CDR3 bases: TGTGCCAGTAGTATTTCAGGACTAGCGGCGAACACCGGGGAGCTGTTTTTT. It yields the protein CASSISGLAANTGELFF.

The gene calls are TRBV5-1 and TRBJ2-3; 7 nucleotides align to TRBD2. In germline, CDR1 is SGHRS, CDR2 YFSETQ. The length of the CDR3 is 14 residues. Trimming removed 2 bases from V and 2 bases from J; junction bases left unmatched: 2. The CDR3 DNA reads TGCGCCAGCAGCTTAAGCGGGACCACAGATACGCAGTATTTT. Its protein is CASSLSGTTDTQYF.

The rearrangement uses TRBV7-2 and TRBJ2-7; the match to TRBD1 covers 10 bases. Per germline, CDR1 SGHTA and CDR2 FQGNSA. With 5 bases clipped from V and 3 bases from J, the junction kept 16 bases outside the gene matches. The CDR3 is 18 residues long. The CDR3 loop is CASSHRDRGLVVGYEQYF. CDR3 nucleotides: TGTGCCAGCAGCCATCGGGACAGGGGACTAGTGGTTGGCTACGAGCAGTACTTC.

This clone has just one count. The chain links TRBV29-1 to TRBJ2-4, with 7 bases identical to TRBD1. V shed 4 bases, J shed 6 bases, and the junction held 9 bases outside the gene matches. The CDR3 is 14 amino acids. From germline, CDR1 is SQVTM and CDR2 ANQGSEA. The CDR3 DNA sequence: TGCAGCGTTGTTTCAGGGGGTTACGGAAACATTCAGTACTTC. Its translation is CSVVSGGYGNIQYF.